This T cell receptor (beta chain) is drawn from a study of technical replicates of blood from a few donors. Trimming took 5 bases from V and 4 from J, leaving 12 bases between them. The CDR3 is 13 amino acids. Germline-derived CDR1 and CDR2 are MDHEN and SYDVKM. Sequencing used immunoSEQ multiplex PCR; TCRdb keeps in-frame clones, though not all of them. The sample has tens of thousands of clones, 95% to 98% seen once. This receptor was identified in a human donor in good health. Input material: T cells isolated from PBMCs. The chain joins TRBV28 to TRBJ2-7; D uncertain. CDR3 sequence reads: CASSPRYPYEQYF. CDR3 coding DNA: TGTGCCAGCAGTCCCCGCTATCCATACGAGCAGTACTTC.